The 8 T cell receptor beta chains below all came from one sample that was sequenced in a study of siplizumab effects on memory and regulatory T cells. Sequenced by immunoSEQ multiplex PCR; TCRdb stores in-frame clones only, minus some. This table has 100,000 or so clones, 80% to 95% appearing once. The sample taken for sequencing was non-Treg CD4+ T cells sorted from blood. The receptors come from a human donor in good health.

The chain is built from TRBV9 and TRBJ1-5; D not resolved. Germline assignment: CDR1 SGDLS and CDR2 YYNGEE. The V and J ends lost 3 bases and 7 bases respectively, with 11 bases between them. CDR3 length equals 13 residues. The CDR3 spells CASSEDARQPQHF. The DNA of the CDR3 is TGTGCCAGCAGCGAGGACGCTAGGCAGCCCCAGCATTTT. The whole variable domain, filled in from reference TRBV9 and TRBJ1-5, reads DSGVTQTPKHLITATGQRVTLRCSPRSGDLSVYWYQQSLDQGLQFLIQYYNGEERAKGNILERFSAQQFPDLHSELNLSSLELGDSALYFCASSEDARQPQHFGDGTRLSIL.

This chain connects TRBV19 to TRBJ2-4; D is unresolved. Germline lookup yields CDR1 LNHDA and CDR2 SQIVND (reference sequence). The length of the CDR3 is 16 residues. V gave up 3 bases and J gave up 3 bases, with 15 bases separating them. The CDR3 sequence is CASSIAWPWDKNIQYF. In DNA, the CDR3 is TGTGCCAGTAGTATTGCCTGGCCCTGGGACAAAAACATTCAGTACTTC.

The rearrangement links TRBV4-2 to TRBJ2-7; D might be TRBD1 (8 bases). Germline lookup yields CDR1 LGHNA and CDR2 YNFKEQ. This CDR3 is built from 16 residues. V dropped 0 bases and J dropped 2 bases, with 14 bases sitting between them. The DNA of the CDR3 is TGTGCCAGCAGCCAAGACCATACAGGGGGGGCCTACGAGCAGTACTTC. Translated, it gives CASSQDHTGGAYEQYF.

The chain recombines TRBV19 with TRBJ2-3; unclear D gene. This CDR3 comprises 14 residues. V dropped 1 base and J dropped 4 bases, with 9 bases sitting between them. CDR1 and CDR2 (germline): LNHDA, SQIVND (reference sequence). The CDR3: CASSIGPPPDTQYF. CDR3 in DNA: TGTGCCAGTAGTATAGGCCCCCCCCCAGATACGCAGTATTTT.

V usage is TRBV4-3 and J usage is TRBJ2-3; D gene unclear. This CDR3 spans 12 amino acids. The V end was cut by 1 base, the J end by 11 bases, with 10 bases between. Germline loops: CDR1 LGHNA, CDR2 YSLEER. The CDR3 region has the DNA TGCGCCAGCAGCCAAGGGCTTGGTGGGCAGTATTTT. Its protein product is CASSQGLGGQYF.

The chain joins TRBV7-2 to TRBJ1-2; D perhaps matches TRBD1 (6 bases). Trimming took off 5 bases at V and 2 bases at J, with 15 bases between the two ends. This CDR3 region has 15 residues. CDR1 is SGHTA and CDR2 is FQGNSA in the germline V gene. The CDR3 sequence: CASSTTRTDNYGYTF. The CDR3 DNA sequence: TGTGCCAGCAGCACAACGCGGACAGACAACTATGGCTACACCTTC.

In this sample, this clone turned up once. The rearrangement uses TRBV25-1 and TRBJ2-1; D gene unclear. Germline assignment: CDR1 MGHDK and CDR2 SYGVNS. The CDR3 totals 12 residues. Trimming stripped 1 base from V and 7 bases from J, with 5 bases between. CDR3 in DNA: TGTGCCAGCAGTGAATTAGGTAATGAGCAGTTCTTC. As protein: CASSELGNEQFF.

V is TRBV11-3 and J is TRBJ1-2; possibly TRBD1 for D (5 bases). The CDR3 contains 14 residues. Trimming took off 2 bases at V and 2 bases at J, with 9 bases between the two ends. The V gene's germline CDR1 is SGHNT and CDR2 YENEEA. The CDR3, as DNA: TGTGCCAGCAGCTTATCCGCAGGGAACTATGGCTACACCTTC. This gives the protein CASSLSAGNYGYTF.